Presented here are 2 T cell receptor beta chains from one specimen sequenced in a study of spatial heterogeneity in lung cancer. The time point denotes: blood at routine non-recurrence follow-up after resection. TCRdb reprocessed the 5' RACE reads via MiXCR and lists one record per CDR3 protein. The repertoire holds tens of thousands of distinct CDR3 sequences, with roughly a tenth as singletons. The source material was PBMCs, sampled at follow-up. The origin of the receptors is a female donor with early-stage non-small cell lung cancer.

This clonotype was counted at least ten times. The chain couples TRBV6-2 or TRBV6-3 to TRBJ1-6, with a possible D match to TRBD1 (6 bases). This CDR3 contains 12 residues. Trimming took 7 bases from V and 11 from J, leaving 12 bases between them. The germline CDR1 and CDR2 sequences are MNHEY and SVGEGT. The CDR3 reads CASTNQGTPLHF. CDR3 sequence (DNA): TGTGCCAGCACCAACCAGGGGACACCCCTCCACTTT.

The table lists this clonotype with many counts. The V gene is TRBV28, the J gene TRBJ2-5; 8 bases fit TRBD1. CDR1 is MDHEN, CDR2 SYDVKM, per germline. The CDR3 covers 15 residues. With V trimmed by 8 bases and J by 0 bases, 8 bases remained unmatched. CDR3 amino acids: CASAVEDRDQETQYF. The CDR3 DNA reads TGTGCCAGCGCTGTGGAGGACAGGGACCAAGAGACCCAGTACTTC.